In this sample, the clone carrying this T cell receptor beta chain turned up a few times. This specimen belongs to a study of T cells after yellow fever vaccination. CDR1 is SGHTS, CDR2 YDEGEE, per germline. V lost 1 base and J lost 9, with 11 bases in between. The CDR3 totals 14 residues. A 5'RACE template-switching step, the method used to make TCR cDNA, added a universal primer site and UMIs. TCRdb ran MiXCR on the 5' RACE reads and lists one entry per CDR3 protein. The sample records about 30,000 distinct CDR3 sequences, roughly 6.1% being singletons. Whole-study results and caveats: Subsequent to the booster, the majority of primary-vaccination clones reappeared (roughly 96% CD4, 80% to 90% CD8). Abundant clonotypes from the bulk population could get into FACS-sorted repertoires as contaminants.

This sequence originates from a man aged 30 to 39 who received the YFV17D yellow fever vaccine. The source was PBMCs, either bulk or a sorted T-cell subset (CD4+, CD8+, memory, or dextramer-sorted; not recorded which), collected on the day of the yellow fever booster vaccination. The rearrangement joins TRBV5-8 to TRBJ1-6; D gene uncertain. Written as DNA, the CDR3 is TGTGCCAGCAGCTTGAGGGCAGCCTCTTCACCCCTCCACTTT. Translation: CASSLRAASSPLHF. The full variable domain, completed using reference TRBV5-8 and TRBJ1-6, is EAGVTQSPTHLIKTRGQQATLRCSPISGHTSVYWYQQALGLGLQFLLWYDEGEERNRGNFPPRFSGRQFPNYSSELNVNALELEDSALYLCASSLRAASSPLHFGNGTRLTVT.